Following are 2 T cell receptor beta chains from one sample sequenced in a study of read filtering for tumor transcriptome and immune sequencing. This library used 300 to 450 ng RNA and molecular barcoded adaptors spanning alpha/delta and beta/gamma chains. TCRdb reprocessed the reads via MiXCR and lists one record per CDR3 protein. In the table there are some 50,000 distinct CDR3 sequences, around 20% of which are singletons. Sequenced input: a population of CD138-negative cells sorted from bone marrow. Receptors originate from a donor at least 40 years old with multiple myeloma.

The CDR3 coding sequence is TGCAGCGTTGAAGAAGGTTCAAATGAGCAGTTCTTC. Protein product: CSVEEGSNEQFF. The J gene is TRBJ2-1, the V gene TRBV29-1; D not certain. The CDR3 extends over 12 amino acids. Germline V CDR1 and CDR2: SQVTM, ANQGSEA. The ends were cut back, 0 bases at V and 7 bases at J, with 7 bases in the middle.

The V and J genes are TRBV10-3 and TRBJ1-6; D might be TRBD1 (5 bases). Deletions cut 11 bases from V and 10 bases from J, with 18 bases between. CDR1 ENHRY and CDR2 SYGVKD come from the germline V gene. The CDR3 is 13 residues long. The CDR3 protein is CAAAGTVDSPLHF. The CDR3 region has the DNA TGTGCCGCGGCCGGGACGGTAGACTCACCCCTCCACTTT.